This T cell receptor (beta chain) comes out of a study of blood T cell repertoires in COVID-19. On the study more broadly: The origin of the acute and convalescent COVID-19 samples was the United States, Italy and Spain. From T cells, B-cell-depleted T cells, or PBMCs came the material, which was cDNA or gDNA.

Per the original methods: Estimation of nucleated cell counts was performed using reference gene primer amplification. TCRdb's copy holds only in-frame clones and misses some; the assay was immunoSEQ multiplex PCR. The DNA gave D and trimming, while V, J and clone size come from that table. This table has more than 85,000 clones, 87% appearing once. CDR3 length: 16 residues. V is TRBV21-1 and J is TRBJ2-7; no check of the table's D call, TRBD2, against the DNA was made. TRBV21-1 constitutes a pseudogene. This sequence originates from a human donor in a cohort sampled during active COVID-19. Sequenced input: peripheral blood. The chain's CDR3 is CASSEGLAGSSYEQYF. The CDR3 region has the DNA TGTGCCAGCAGCGAGGGACTAGCGGGGTCCTCCTACGAGCAGTACTTC.